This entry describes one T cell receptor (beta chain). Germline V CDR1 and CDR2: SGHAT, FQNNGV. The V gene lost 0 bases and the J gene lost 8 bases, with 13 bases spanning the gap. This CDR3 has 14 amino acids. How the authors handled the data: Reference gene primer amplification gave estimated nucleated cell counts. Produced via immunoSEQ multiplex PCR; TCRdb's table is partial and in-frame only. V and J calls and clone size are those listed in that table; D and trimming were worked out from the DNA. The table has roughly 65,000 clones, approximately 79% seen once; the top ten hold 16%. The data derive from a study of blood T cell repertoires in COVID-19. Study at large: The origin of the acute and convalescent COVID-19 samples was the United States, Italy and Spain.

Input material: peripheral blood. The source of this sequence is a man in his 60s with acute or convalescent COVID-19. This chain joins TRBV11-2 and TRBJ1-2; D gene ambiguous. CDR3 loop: CASSLDLTAWGYTF. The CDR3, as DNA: TGTGCCAGCAGCTTAGATCTAACAGCTTGGGGCTACACCTTC.